This TCR beta chain was obtained from a study of cytomegalovirus exposure and HLA in healthy donors. Findings of the study overall: Most CMV-associated TCR beta chains were later found to appear HLA-restricted.

Concerning this clone: Antigen unknown.

The CDR3 spans 14 residues. V lost 7 bases to trimming and J lost 4 bases, with 16 bases between them. From germline, CDR1 is MNHNS and CDR2 SASEGT. The PCR used 60 Vbeta and 13 Jbeta primers. Clones were read by immunoSEQ multiplex PCR, and TCRdb kept only the in-frame ones, dropping some. Of around 150,000 clones listed, 76% were seen once; the top ten hold 3.1%. Unrecorded immune exposure was likely among donors, who were nominally healthy when sampled. The sample was PBMCs. The receptor's source is a man aged 35-49 years in good health and CMV-seronegative. J is TRBJ1-2 and V is TRBV6-1; D is undetermined. The CDR3, as DNA: TGTGCCAGCAATGAGGCGGTCCCCAGCTATGGCTACACCTTC. Its translation: CASNEAVPSYGYTF.